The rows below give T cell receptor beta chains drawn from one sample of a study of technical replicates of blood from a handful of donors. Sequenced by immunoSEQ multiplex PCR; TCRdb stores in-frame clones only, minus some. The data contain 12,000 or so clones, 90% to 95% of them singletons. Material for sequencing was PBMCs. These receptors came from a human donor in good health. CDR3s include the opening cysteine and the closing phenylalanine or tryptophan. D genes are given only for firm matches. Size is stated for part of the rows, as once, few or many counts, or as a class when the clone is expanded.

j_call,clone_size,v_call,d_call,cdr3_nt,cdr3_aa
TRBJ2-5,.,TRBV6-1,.,TGTGCCAGCAGTGAAGCTACTCGGACCCAGTACTTC,CASSEATRTQYF
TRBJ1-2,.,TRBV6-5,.,TGTGCCAGCAGTTACTCTTCACAGGGCGGTAACTATGGCTACACCTTC,CASSYSSQGGNYGYTF
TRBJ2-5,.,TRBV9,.,TGTGCCAGCACCCTATCGCCGGAGGGGAGCGAGACCCAGTACTTC,CASTLSPEGSETQYF
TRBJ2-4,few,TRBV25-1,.,TGTGCCAGCAGTGAAGACAGTCCTAAAAACATTCAGTACTTC,CASSEDSPKNIQYF
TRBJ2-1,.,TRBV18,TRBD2,TGTGCCAGCTCGCGAGGACTAGCGGCCTACAATGAGCAGTTCTTC,CASSRGLAAYNEQFF
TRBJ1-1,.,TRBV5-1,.,TGCGCCAGCATGCAGACAATGAACACTGAAGCTTTCTTT,CASMQTMNTEAFF
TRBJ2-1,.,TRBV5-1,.,TGCGCCAGCAGCTCCAGGGTAGACAATGAGCAGTTCTTC,CASSSRVDNEQFF
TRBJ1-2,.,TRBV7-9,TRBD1,TGTGCCAGCAGCTTCCTAGGGGGCCTCTATGGCTACACCTTC,CASSFLGGLYGYTF
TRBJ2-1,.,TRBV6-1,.,TGTGCCAGCAGTGAAGTATCGAGGCTAGCCGGGAATGAGCAGTTCTTC,CASSEVSRLAGNEQFF
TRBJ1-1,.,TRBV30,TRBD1,TGTGCCTGGACCCGGGACAGGAACACTGAAGCTTTCTTT,CAWTRDRNTEAFF
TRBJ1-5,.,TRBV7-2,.,TGTGCCAGCAGCTTACAGATCGGACAGCATAGCAATCAGCCCCAGCATTTT,CASSLQIGQHSNQPQHF
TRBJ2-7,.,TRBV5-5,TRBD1,TGTGCCAGCAGCTTGAGGGACAGGGTATCCCAGTACTTC,CASSLRDRVSQYF
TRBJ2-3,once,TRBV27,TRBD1,TGTGCCAGCAGTTTATGGGGACAGAGCACAGATACGCAGTATTTT,CASSLWGQSTDTQYF
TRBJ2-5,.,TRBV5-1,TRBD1,TGCGCCAGCAGCTTGGCCACAGGGGCGGAAGAGACCCAGTACTTC,CASSLATGAEETQYF
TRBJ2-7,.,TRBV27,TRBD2,TGTGCCAGCAGCGGGGGGGACGAGCAGTACTTC,CASSGGDEQYF
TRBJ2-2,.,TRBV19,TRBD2,TGTGCCAGTAGTTTTCTCGGCGGGAGCAAGATCGGGGAGCTGTTTTTT,CASSFLGGSKIGELFF
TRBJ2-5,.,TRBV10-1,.,TGCGCCAGCAGTGACAGGGTCCAAGAGACCCAGTACTTC,CASSDRVQETQYF
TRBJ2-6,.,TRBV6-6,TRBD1,TGTGCCAGCAGTCCCAGGGGGGGGGCCAACGTCCTGACTTTC,CASSPRGGANVLTF
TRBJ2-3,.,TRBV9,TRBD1,TGTGCCAGCAGCGTCCGAGAGCCAGGGGGCACGGGAACAGATACGCAGTATTTT,CASSVREPGGTGTDTQYF
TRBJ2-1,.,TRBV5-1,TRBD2,TGCGCCAGCTTACATGGGGCGGGAGGGCCGAGATTCAATGAGCAGTTCTTC,CASLHGAGGPRFNEQFF
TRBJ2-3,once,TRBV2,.,TGTGCCAGCAACCCGACTAGGACAGATACGCAGTATTTT,CASNPTRTDTQYF
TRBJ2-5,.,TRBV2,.,TGTGCCACAGAACGGGACTACCAAGAGACCCAGTACTTC,CATERDYQETQYF
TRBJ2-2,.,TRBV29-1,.,TGCAGCGTACAGACCCAGACAGTTTTCACCGGGGAGCTGTTTTTT,CSVQTQTVFTGELFF
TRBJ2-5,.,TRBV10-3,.,TGTGCCATCGCGGTTAAGGGGCAGGGGGAGACCCAGTACTTC,CAIAVKGQGETQYF
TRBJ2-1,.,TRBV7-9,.,TGTGCCAGCAGCGGGGGCCTTCCCTCCTACAATGAGCAGTTCTTC,CASSGGLPSYNEQFF
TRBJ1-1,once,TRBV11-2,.,TGTGCCAGCAGCTTGGCTGGCGGGGTAGGGGAAGCTTTCTTT,CASSLAGGVGEAFF
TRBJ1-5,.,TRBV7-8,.,TGTGCCAGCAGCCCTGGGAGGGTCCGGGGTCAGCCCCAGCATTTT,CASSPGRVRGQPQHF
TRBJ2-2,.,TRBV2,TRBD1,TGTGCCAGCAGGGGACAGGGGTTTACCGGGGAGCTGTTTTTT,CASRGQGFTGELFF
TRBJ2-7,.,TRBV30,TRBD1,TGTGCCTGGGAAACCGGGACAGACTCCTACGAGCAGTACTTC,CAWETGTDSYEQYF
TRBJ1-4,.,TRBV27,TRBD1,TGTGCCAGCAGGGGAGCCGGGACAGGGGCAACTAATGAAAAACTGTTTTTT,CASRGAGTGATNEKLFF
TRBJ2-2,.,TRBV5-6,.,TGTGCCAGCAGCTTGGAAGCAGGCACCGGGGAGCTGTTTTTT,CASSLEAGTGELFF
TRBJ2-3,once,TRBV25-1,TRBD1,TGTGCCAGCAGCTACGACAGGGCAGATACGCAGTATTTT,CASSYDRADTQYF
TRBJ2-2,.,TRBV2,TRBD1,TGTGCCAGCAGCCGGGACAGGGGAGACACCGGGGAGCTGTTTTTT,CASSRDRGDTGELFF